Listed here is a single T cell receptor beta chain. No antigen is known for it. This entry is derived from a study of cytomegalovirus exposure and HLA in healthy donors. The length of the CDR3 is 13 residues. The germline CDR1 and CDR2 sequences are SQVTM and ANQGSEA. The V end lost 6 bases, the J end lost 1 base, and 12 bases lay between the germline ends. 13 Jbeta primers and 60 Vbeta primers were used for the PCR. In the original processing: In a later analysis, approximately 80 million unique TCR beta chains included roughly 11 million shared by two or more donors. Using immunoSEQ multiplex PCR, the repertoire was profiled, and TCRdb retains in-frame clones only, with some absent. V, J and clone size derive from that table, while D and trimming were established from the DNA sequence. The table includes roughly 250,000 clones, roughly four fifths detected once. The donors (healthy individuals) were bone marrow donors.

Study-wide findings and caveats: Highly shared variants forming one cluster were likely a sequencing artifact. TCR beta V- and J-gene trimming, according to a later analysis, was linked to a missense DCLRE1C variant.

The sample comprised PBMCs. J is TRBJ2-5 and V is TRBV29-1; TRBD2 is a possible D gene (5 bases). The sequence was obtained from a woman between 35 and 50 years old in good health and CMV-seropositive. The CDR3 is CSVPSSLQETQYF. Written as DNA, the CDR3 is TGCAGCGTACCTAGCAGTCTCCAAGAGACCCAGTACTTC.